One sample yielded the 27 T cell receptor beta chains listed below, sequenced in a study of cytomegalovirus exposure and HLA in healthy donors (dated by TCRdb to about 2017). Libraries came from the immunoSEQ multiplex PCR assay. For the multiplex PCR, a mixture combining 60 forward primers for TCR Vbeta segments and 13 reverse primers for TCR Jbeta segments was used. Imported from immuneACCESS, the table was reduced by TCRdb to in-frame sequences with V and J called. These copies leave out some clones; in studies compared against another copy, an unresolved V gene accounts for under half, and the cause of the remainder is not known. The sample table shows approximately 200,000 clones, and more than 75% are seen once. The top ten clonotypes cover 1% to 1.5% of the sample. Sequencing was performed on PBMCs. The receptors derive from a human donor in good health.

The chain recombines TRBV4-1 with TRBJ2-5; 11 bases line up with TRBD2. Germline trimming cut 4 bases from V and 3 bases from J; bases unmatched to any gene: 7. The germline gives CDR1 MGHRA, CDR2 YSYEKL. The CDR3 has 16 amino acids. The CDR3 region is CASSLRLAGQKETQYF. CDR3 bases: TGCGCCAGCAGCCTACGACTAGCGGGACAGAAAGAGACCCAGTACTTC.

The chain couples TRBV19 to TRBJ2-7; D is perhaps TRBD2 (6 bases). Germline V gives CDR1 LNHDA, CDR2 SQIVND (reference sequence). Trimming left V 3 bases short and J 3 bases short, with 12 bases between. The CDR3 has 14 residues. CDR3 in DNA: TGTGCCAGTAGTATTCGGTCGGGACTCTACGAGCAGTACTTC. It specifies CASSIRSGLYEQYF.

The chain combines TRBV6-1 with TRBJ2-7; TRBD2 matches 9 bases. The CDR3 is 15 residues long. Germline trimming cut 1 base from V and 2 bases from J; bases unmatched to any gene: 3. Germline V CDR1 and CDR2: MNHNS, SASEGT. The CDR3 region has the DNA TGTGCCAGCAGTGAAGGACTAGCGGTTACCTACGAGCAGTACTTC. As protein: CASSEGLAVTYEQYF.

The count of this clone is one. J is TRBJ1-2 and V is TRBV10-2; TRBD1 matches at 8 bases. The V and J ends lost 6 bases and 1 base, in that order; junction bases with no gene match: 7. Germline V gene sequence: CDR1 WSHSY, CDR2 SAAADI. The length of the CDR3 is 15 residues. The CDR3 region is CASRGQGLFNYGYTF. In DNA form, the CDR3 reads TGCGCCAGCAGAGGACAGGGTTTATTTAACTATGGCTACACCTTC.

Comments on this clone: A junction boundary mismatches the germline segment, possibly from a read error. J is TRBJ1-1 and V is TRBV7-9; 8 nucleotides match TRBD1. The CDR3 spans 15 residues. Germline assignment: CDR1 SEHNR and CDR2 FQNEAQ (reference sequence). CDR3 DNA: TGTTCCAGCAGCACCGGACAGGGACTCGACACTGAAGCTTTCTTT. Protein sequence: CSSSTGQGLDTEAFF.

The V gene is TRBV27, the J gene TRBJ1-1; 7 positions match TRBD1. The CDR3 is 16 residues long. Losses at the gene ends were 1 base for V and 2 bases for J; bases not matched to a gene: 7. CDR1 is MNHEY, CDR2 SMNVEV, per germline (reference sequence). CDR3 nucleotide sequence: TGTGCCAGCAGTTTATTTCCTCAGGGGGTTAACACTGAAGCTTTCTTT. Its protein product is CASSLFPQGVNTEAFF.

The sample holds a few counts of this clone. The chain couples TRBV4-3 to TRBJ1-1, with D perhaps matching TRBD1 (6 bases). Trimming took 1 base from V and 0 from J, leaving 12 bases between them. The CDR3 runs 16 residues. Germline-derived CDR1 and CDR2 are LGHNA and YSLEER. DNA of the CDR3: TGCGCCAGCAGCCAAGGAACTCAGGGGATGAACACTGAAGCTTTCTTT. Translation: CASSQGTQGMNTEAFF.

The J gene is TRBJ1-2, the V gene TRBV5-1, with TRBD1 as a possible D gene (5 bases). The CDR3 is 14 amino acids. Germline CDR1 SGHRS, CDR2 YFSETQ. The V gene lost 4 bases and the J gene lost 6 bases, with 16 bases spanning the gap. The DNA for the CDR3 is TGCGCCAGCAGCCAGCCGGGGGTAGATAATGGCTACACCTTC. Amino acid sequence: CASSQPGVDNGYTF.

This rearrangement joins TRBV5-1 to TRBJ2-2; unclear D gene. V was cut by 0 bases and J by 6 bases, with 12 bases left in between. This CDR3 region has 15 residues. The germline V gene encodes CDR1 SGHRS and CDR2 YFSETQ. Here the CDR3 reads CASSLGLQLPGELFF. The CDR3 bases are TGCGCCAGCAGCTTGGGGCTCCAATTGCCCGGGGAGCTGTTTTTT.

The V call is TRBV11-2, the J call TRBJ2-7; 8 bases agree with TRBD2. The CDR3 runs 15 residues. Trimming at V came to 4 bases and at J to 1 base, leaving 6 bases not matched to a gene. CDR1 and CDR2 (germline): SGHAT, FQNNGV. CDR3: CASSSNGGASYEQYF. The DNA for the CDR3 is TGTGCCAGCAGCTCGAACGGGGGGGCGTCCTACGAGCAGTACTTC.

The chain joins TRBV18 to TRBJ2-7, with TRBD1 as a possible D gene (5 bases). Germline-derived CDR1 and CDR2 are KGHSH and LQKENI. Trimming took 1 base from V and 4 from J, leaving 17 bases between them. The CDR3 is 16 amino acids. In nucleotides, the CDR3 is TGTGCCAGCTCACCACGGGGCGGTACATTGATGTACGAGCAGTACTTC. This codes for CASSPRGGTLMYEQYF.

J is TRBJ1-4 and V is TRBV18; 7 bases match TRBD1. CDR1 and CDR2 from the germline V gene are KGHSH and LQKENI. J lost 12 bases, V lost 3 bases, and 1 base had no gene match. This CDR3 comprises 11 residues. The CDR3 nucleotides read TGTGCCAGCTCACCGGGGACAGAACTGTTTTTT. Its translation: CASSPGTELFF. Full variable domain (remainder filled in from reference TRBV18 and TRBJ1-4): NAGVMQNPRHLVRRRGQEARLRCSPMKGHSHVYWYRQLPEEGLKFMVYLQKENIIDESGMPKERFSAEFPKEGPSILRIQQVVRGDSAAYFCASSPGTELFFGSGTQLSVL.

The rearrangement links TRBV7-9 to TRBJ2-7, with 7 bases fitting TRBD1. CDR3 size: 14 residues. CDR1 and CDR2 from the germline V gene are SEHNR and FQNEAQ (reference sequence). J lost 2 bases, V lost 6 bases, and 7 bases had no gene match. In DNA form, the CDR3 reads TGTGCCAGCAGGGGGGACAGAATTACCTACGAGCAGTACTTC. It specifies CASRGDRITYEQYF. Supplemented by reference TRBV7-9 and TRBJ2-7, the full variable domain reads DTGVSQNPRHKITKRGQNVTFRCDPISEHNRLYWYRQTLGQGPEFLTYFQNEAQLEKSRLLSDRFSAERPKGSFSTLEIQRTEQGDSAMYLCASRGDRITYEQYFGPGTRLTVT.

This clone was seen once. The rearrangement links TRBV2 to TRBJ1-5; TRBD1 matches 8 bases. Germline V lookup: CDR1 SNHLY, CDR2 FYNNEI. There are 17 residues in the CDR3. V gave up 3 bases and J gave up 0 bases; unmatched junction bases: 7. CDR3 coding DNA: TGTGCCAGCAGTGATGTGGACAGGGCTTATAGCAATCAGCCCCAGCATTTT. It yields the protein CASSDVDRAYSNQPQHF.

This chain uses TRBV9 with TRBJ2-3, with TRBD2 matching over 9 bases. The CDR3 is made up of 16 amino acids. J lost 0 bases, V lost 0 bases, and 2 bases had no gene match. Germline V lookup: CDR1 SGDLS, CDR2 YYNGEE. The CDR3 DNA reads TGTGCCAGCAGCGTAGTGACTAGCGGCAGCACAGATACGCAGTATTTT. It translates to CASSVVTSGSTDTQYF.

The chain employs TRBV6-1 and TRBJ1-2, with 11 bases lining up with TRBD1. CDR3 length: 14 residues. V was clipped by 4 bases and J by 7 bases; unmatched bases: 5. Germline lookup yields CDR1 MNHNS and CDR2 SASEGT. The CDR3 spells CASSATGQGGGYTF. CDR3 nucleotides: TGTGCCAGCAGTGCCACGGGACAGGGGGGTGGCTACACCTTC.

This chain joins TRBV4-1 and TRBJ2-7; D remains unclear. This CDR3 region has 14 residues. Germline V gives CDR1 MGHRA, CDR2 YSYEKL. The V gene lost 1 base and the J gene lost 3 bases, with 10 bases spanning the gap. CDR3 sequence reads: CASSQGSGFYEQYF. The DNA for the CDR3 is TGCGCCAGCAGCCAAGGTTCAGGATTCTACGAGCAGTACTTC.

The chain couples TRBV6-1 to TRBJ1-5; TRBD1 matches at 10 bases. V was clipped by 6 bases and J by 5 bases; unmatched bases: 7. CDR1 is MNHNS and CDR2 is SASEGT in the germline V gene. The CDR3 spans 15 residues. CDR3 protein: CASRFETGGHQPQHF. The CDR3 DNA sequence: TGTGCCAGCAGGTTCGAGACAGGGGGCCATCAGCCCCAGCATTTT.

This clone has just a few counts. The J gene is TRBJ2-7, the V gene TRBV28; 12 bases are a match to TRBD1. The junction had 6 bases not matched to a gene; V was cut back by 4 bases and J by 2 bases. Germline CDR1 MDHEN, CDR2 SYDVKM. The CDR3 sequence is 16 residues long. In DNA form, the CDR3 reads TGTGCCAGCAGTTCATTCCGGGACAGGGGGCCCTACGAGCAGTACTTC. Protein sequence: CASSSFRDRGPYEQYF.

Concerning this clone: At one end the junction does not follow the germline gene, possibly because of a read error. This chain links TRBV9 with TRBJ2-1; TRBD2 aligns across 9 bases. Per germline, CDR1 SGDLS and CDR2 YYNGEE. This CDR3 comprises 15 residues. The DNA for the CDR3 is TGTGCCAGCACCGTACTAGCGGGTCCTTACAATGAGCAGTTCTTC. Amino acid sequence: CASTVLAGPYNEQFF.

The chain joins TRBV19 to TRBJ2-2, with 8 bases that match TRBD1. The CDR3 runs 15 residues. With V trimmed by 5 bases and J by 4 bases, 6 bases remained unmatched. The germline CDR1 and CDR2 sequences are LNHDA and SQIVND (reference sequence). CDR3 in amino acids: CASSPRQGSTGELFF. For the CDR3, the DNA is TGTGCCAGTAGTCCCAGACAGGGGTCCACCGGGGAGCTGTTTTTT. The full variable domain, with the rest looked up from reference TRBV19 and TRBJ2-2, is DGGITQSPKYLFRKEGQNVTLSCEQNLNHDAMYWYRQDPGQGLRLIYYSQIVNDFQKGDIAEGYSVSREKKESFPLTVTSAQKNPTAFYLCASSPRQGSTGELFFGEGSRLTVL.

The chain employs TRBV2 and TRBJ2-5; D is uncertain. Per the germline V gene, CDR1 is SNHLY and CDR2 is FYNNEI. CDR3 length equals 20 residues. V was trimmed by 4 bases and J by 5 bases, leaving 32 bases between them. CDR3 sequence reads: CASSGIERSISYFTGETQYF. DNA for the CDR3: TGTGCCAGCAGTGGGATCGAGCGAAGTATTTCCTACTTCACCGGGGAGACCCAGTACTTC.

The chain combines TRBV28 with TRBJ2-1, with D maybe TRBD2 (6 bases). The CDR3 runs 14 residues. Trimming removed 7 bases from V and 0 bases from J, with 10 bases in between. Germline V gene lookup returns CDR1 MDHEN and CDR2 SYDVKM. CDR3 nucleotides: TGTGCCAGCAAGGCGGGAAGCTCCTACAATGAGCAGTTCTTC. It is translated as CASKAGSSYNEQFF.

V gene TRBV9 combines with J gene TRBJ2-2; 10 bases are shared with TRBD2. With 4 bases clipped from V and 10 bases from J, the junction kept 13 bases outside the gene matches. The CDR3 consists of 16 residues. Germline CDR1 is SGDLS and CDR2 is YYNGEE. The CDR3, as DNA: TGTGCCAGCAGCCGAAGGGCAATTCTAGCGGGAGAGGAGCTGTTTTTT. Translation: CASSRRAILAGEELFF.

The sample holds a few counts of this clone. The CDR3 sequence is CASSRPSGVGGYTF. For the CDR3, the DNA is TGTGCCAGCAGTCGACCTTCAGGGGTTGGTGGCTACACCTTC. V is TRBV28 and J is TRBJ1-2; tentative D call: TRBD1 (6 bases). V lost 5 bases to trimming and J lost 7 bases, with 17 bases between them. The CDR3 has 14 amino acids. Per the germline V gene, CDR1 is MDHEN and CDR2 is SYDVKM.

Of note for this clone: At one end the junction does not follow the germline gene, possibly because of a read error. V and J are TRBV7-9 and TRBJ1-2; the D gene is possibly TRBD1 (6 bases). The germline V gene encodes CDR1 SEHNR and CDR2 FQNEAQ (reference sequence). The CDR3 extends over 14 amino acids. The CDR3 bases are TGTTCCAGCAGCTTAGCCACAGGGAACTATGGCTACACCTTC. Translated, it gives CSSSLATGNYGYTF.

This clone has a single count. The chain joins TRBV7-9 to TRBJ2-7, with 8 bases identical to TRBD1. With 5 bases clipped from V and 3 bases from J, the junction kept 6 bases outside the gene matches. This CDR3 has 14 amino acids. Germline V gene data show CDR1 as SEHNR and CDR2 as FQNEAQ (reference sequence). Here the CDR3 reads CASSATGAYYEQYF. In DNA, the CDR3 is TGTGCCAGCAGCGCGACAGGGGCCTACTACGAGCAGTACTTC.